Sequencing of this TCR beta chain was carried out in a study of blood T cell repertoires in COVID-19. Study overall: Researchers got acute and convalescent COVID-19 samples from the United States, Italy and Spain. Sample material is recorded as cDNA or gDNA derived from T cells, B-cell-depleted T cells, or PBMCs.

As originally analysed: Estimates of nucleated cell counts were drawn from the amplification of reference gene primers. TCRdb keeps only in-frame clones here, not all; method: immunoSEQ multiplex PCR. Clone size and the V and J calls come from that table; the DNA yielded D and trimming. The sample comprises around 97,000 clones, around 87% of which are singletons, and approximately 20% rests with the top ten. Germline loops: CDR1 LNHNV, CDR2 YYDKDF (reference sequence). Trimming removed 0 bases from V and 6 bases from J; junction bases left unmatched: 4. The CDR3 is 14 residues long. The material sequenced was peripheral blood. This clonotype was obtained from a human donor in a cohort sampled during active COVID-19. V usage is TRBV15 and J usage is TRBJ1-1, with 7 bases that match TRBD1. CDR3 sequence: CATSRDRQGPEAFF. DNA of the CDR3: TGTGCCACCAGCAGAGACCGACAGGGACCTGAAGCTTTCTTT.